Below, 14 T cell receptor beta chains from the same sample are listed, as sequenced in a study of T cells in women clearing cervical HPV infection. Generated by immunoSEQ multiplex PCR, the TCRdb table keeps only in-frame clones and is missing some. Its table records about 26,000 clones. Input material: blood buffy coat. All receptors come from a woman between 18 and 69 years old with a cervical HPV16 infection that either progressed to CIN3+ or cleared (not recorded which).

CDR3 DNA, as far as it was read: TGTGCCAGCAGCTCCTTAGACAGCACAGATACC. Its translation is CASSSLDSTDT. The entire CDR3 sequence reads CASSSLDSTDTYTF. V and J are TRBV7-2 and TRBJ1-2, with D possibly matching TRBD1 (5 bases). The read comes to an end 3 residues before the CDR3 does, leaving the germline J gene to fill in the end. The CDR3 length is 14 residues. Germline V gene lookup returns CDR1 SGHTA and CDR2 FQGNSA.

CDR3 DNA (partial): TGTGCCAGCAGCTTAGGGTGGGACAGTAATGAAAAA. Its translation: CASSLGWDSNEK. The complete CDR3 reads CASSLGWDSNEKLFF. The V call is TRBV7-9, the J call TRBJ1-4; 7 bases are a match to TRBD1. The CDR3 goes on 3 residues after the read ends, and that part is filled in from the germline J gene. Trimming cost V 1 base and J 4 bases; bases outside gene matches: 3. The germline CDR1 and CDR2 sequences are SEHNR and FQNEAQ (reference sequence). This CDR3 is 15 amino acids long.

About this clone itself: Sequence at one end of the junction differs from germline and may be a read error. The missing CDR3 end, 3 residues past where the read stops, is filled in from the germline J gene. The rearrangement joins TRBV4-2 to TRBJ2-1; TRBD2 agrees at 13 bases. Germline CDR1 is LGHNA and CDR2 is YNFKEQ. The CDR3 loop spans 17 amino acids. The chain's CDR3 is CASSRLLAGGSYNEQFF. The CDR3 bases that were read are TGCGCCAGCAGCCGCCTACTAGCGGGGGGGTCCTACAATGAG.

With respect to this clone: The read stops 3 residues short of the end of the CDR3; the missing end is completed from the germline J gene. This chain uses TRBV6-4 with TRBJ2-2; 8 bases fit TRBD2. The CDR3 extends over 20 amino acids. The germline gives CDR1 MRHNA, CDR2 SNTAGT. V lost 2 bases and J lost 0; bases outside the gene matches: 14. Partial CDR3 DNA: TGTGCCAGCAGTGACCTTTCTCTCTGGCGGGGGGCCTCGAACACCGGGGAG. It codes for CASSDLSLWRGASNTGE. The whole CDR3 region reads CASSDLSLWRGASNTGELFF.

As to this clone: The germline gene is not matched at one end of the junction; a read error may be the cause. The read ends 3 residues shy of where the CDR3 ends; the end is completed using the germline J gene. The identical CDR3 is also encoded by other nucleotide sequences in the sample. The chain links TRBV30 to TRBJ1-3; TRBD1 is a possible D gene (6 bases). This CDR3 contains 12 residues. CDR1 is GTSNPN and CDR2 is SVGIG in the germline V gene (reference sequence). The covered CDR3 bases are TGTGCCTGGACAGGGGCCGGAAACACA. Its translation is CAWTGAGNT. The entire CDR3 protein reads CAWTGAGNTIYF. The variable domain in full, with the rest retrieved from reference TRBV30 and TRBJ1-3, is SQTIHQWPATLVQPVGSPLSLECTVEGTSNPNLYWYRQAAGRGLQLLFYSVGIGQISSEVPQNLSASRPQDRQFILSSKKLLLSDSGFYLCAWTGAGNTIYFGEGSWLTVV.

Points on this clone: The sequenced fragment ends 3 residues before the CDR3 boundary, so the rest is inferred from the germline J gene. The chain links TRBV19 to TRBJ2-1; D not resolved. V lost 6 bases, J lost 4 bases, and 19 bases lay in between. The CDR3 runs to 16 residues. Looked up from germline, CDR1 is LNHDA and CDR2 is SQIVND (reference sequence). The sequenced CDR3 bases are TGTGCCAGTAGCTCCGATCACCTCCTAGTATACAATGAG. It yields the protein CASSSDHLLVYNE. Given in full, the CDR3 is CASSSDHLLVYNEQFF.

In regard to this clone: The read terminates 3 residues ahead of where the CDR3 ends, so the germline J gene completes it. This chain connects TRBV30 to TRBJ2-4, with D perhaps matching TRBD2 (7 bases). Germline values: CDR1 GTSNPN, CDR2 SVGIG (reference sequence). The CDR3 has 13 residues. CDR3 bases read: TGTGCCTTCCCGGACAGCGGGGACTATGGT. It yields the protein CAFPDSGDYG. The full CDR3 sequence reads CAFPDSGDYGQYF.

As for this clone: The read is 3 residues too short to cover the CDR3 end, so that end is filled in from the germline J gene. J is TRBJ2-7 and V is TRBV5-1; D is perhaps TRBD1 (5 bases). V dropped 2 bases and J dropped 0 bases, with 12 bases sitting between them. The CDR3 totals 15 residues. From germline, CDR1 is SGHRS and CDR2 YFSETQ. The sequenced CDR3 bases are TGCGCCAGCAGCTTCGCAAACCAGGGCTCCTACGAG. Amino acid sequence: CASSFANQGSYE. The whole CDR3 reads CASSFANQGSYEQYF.

On this clone itself: The read terminates 3 residues before the CDR3 end, so the remaining end is supplied by the germline J gene. The chain couples TRBV30 to TRBJ1-2, with 8 bases identical to TRBD1. The CDR3 totals 13 residues. The V and J ends lost 3 bases and 6 bases, in that order; junction bases with no gene match: 6. Germline CDR1 reads GTSNPN; CDR2 reads SVGIG (reference sequence). This CDR3 reads CAWRIQGVDGYTF. The covered CDR3 bases are TGTGCCTGGAGAATACAGGGGGTGGATGGC.

As for this clone: Sequencing ends 3 residues short of the CDR3 end; the germline J gene provides the rest. This sequence joins TRBV30 and TRBJ2-2, with D unresolved. The germline V and J ends were trimmed by 2 bases and 5 bases, with 12 bases remaining between them. Germline V CDR1 and CDR2: GTSNPN, SVGIG (reference sequence). The CDR3 extends over 14 amino acids. This CDR3 is CAWSMASITGELFF. CDR3 DNA (partial): TGTGCCTGGAGTATGGCTAGTATAACCGGGGAG. The whole variable domain, filled in from reference TRBV30 and TRBJ2-2, reads SQTIHQWPATLVQPVGSPLSLECTVEGTSNPNLYWYRQAAGRGLQLLFYSVGIGQISSEVPQNLSASRPQDRQFILSSKKLLLSDSGFYLCAWSMASITGELFFGEGSRLTVL.

With regard to this clone: The read ends 3 residues before the CDR3 terminus; that terminus is restored from the germline J gene. The V call is TRBV7-9, the J call TRBJ1-2, with TRBD1 as a possible D gene (5 bases). The CDR3 has 11 residues. Germline CDR1 reads SEHNR; CDR2 reads FQNEAQ (reference sequence). The CDR3 here is CASSSGLCYTF. Partial CDR3 DNA: TGTGCCAGCAGCTCGGGACTTTGC.

As for this clone: The CDR3 end falls 3 residues outside the read, so it is completed with the germline J gene. The chain uses TRBV5-6 and TRBJ1-5; tentatively, D is TRBD1 (6 bases). The CDR3 has 15 amino acids. Germline CDR1 is SGHDT and CDR2 is YYEEEE. Trimming removed 4 bases from V and 5 bases from J, with 16 bases in between. The sequenced part of the CDR3 DNA is TGTGCCAGCAGCCCGACCCCAGGGGTGGATCAGCCC. Protein product: CASSPTPGVDQP. From start to end, the CDR3 is CASSPTPGVDQPQHF.

To note about this clone: Read coverage stops 3 residues before the CDR3 terminus; the germline J gene supplies the remainder. This sequence joins TRBV2 and TRBJ2-7; D gene uncertain. Trimming removed 5 bases from V and 3 bases from J, with 14 bases in between. Germline CDR1 is SNHLY and CDR2 is FYNNEI. CDR3 length equals 14 residues. The CDR3 loop reads CASSPRDSDYEQYF. CDR3 DNA, as far as it was read: TGTGCCAGCAGTCCTCGAGACTCAGACTACGAG.

Of note for this clone: Germline is not matched at one junction end, which may reflect a read error. The read ends 3 residues early relative to the CDR3; the germline J gene fills the gap. V gene TRBV2 combines with J gene TRBJ2-6; D remains ambiguous. Germline V gene lookup returns CDR1 SNHLY and CDR2 FYNNEI. The CDR3 has 13 residues. The sequenced part of the CDR3 DNA is TGTGCCAGCAATGAAGAGAAAGGCTTAATC. This codes for CASNEEKGLI. The CDR3, in full, reads CASNEEKGLILTF.